These T cell receptor beta chains were read from a single sample in a study of control samples from healthy donors and cancer patients. Assay used: immunoSEQ multiplex PCR; TCRdb lists only in-frame clones, some missing. The sample has about 120,000 clones; approximately 92% are singletons. The sequenced material came from blood. All receptors come from a middle-aged man in good health. Each CDR3 is given with its conserved first and last residue. The D gene is left open where the match is weak. Size is omitted from some rows. Given values are once, few, many or a class for expanded clones.

abundance,j_gene,v_gene,d_gene,CDR3aa,CDR3nt
NA,TRBJ1-6,TRBV7-3,TRBD1,CASSSGQGYNSPLHF,TGTGCCAGCAGTTCGGGACAGGGGTATAATTCACCCCTCCACTTT
few,TRBJ1-5,TRBV28,NA,CASSFTGNQPQHF,TGTGCCAGCAGTTTTACAGGCAATCAGCCCCAGCATTTT
NA,TRBJ1-5,TRBV19,NA,CASSQRTASNQPQHF,TGTGCCAGTAGCCAAAGGACAGCTAGCAATCAGCCCCAGCATTTT
NA,TRBJ2-5,TRBV12-5,NA,CASAWAGQETQYF,TGTGCTAGTGCTTGGGCGGGGCAAGAGACCCAGTACTTC
NA,TRBJ2-1,TRBV5-5,TRBD1,CASSSWDRDYNEQFF,TGTGCCAGCAGCTCTTGGGACAGGGACTACAATGAGCAGTTCTTC
NA,TRBJ2-3,TRBV6-6,NA,CASSPLQGTQYF,TGTGCCAGCAGCCCGCTCCAGGGTACGCAGTATTTT
NA,TRBJ2-3,TRBV19,NA,CATGGQGRSTDTQYF,TGTGCCACAGGGGGGCAGGGCCGTAGCACAGATACGCAGTATTTT
NA,TRBJ2-3,TRBV27,NA,CASSLSTVLWYF,TGTGCCAGCAGTTTGTCGACCGTCCTCTGGTATTTT
NA,TRBJ2-5,TRBV15,TRBD2,CATSLAGGRETQYF,TGTGCCACCAGCCTAGCGGGGGGGCGGGAGACCCAGTACTTC
NA,TRBJ2-2,TRBV5-1,TRBD1,CASSLVTGAVSWELFF,TGCGCCAGCAGCTTGGTAACAGGGGCCGTTTCTTGGGAGCTGTTTTTT